This T cell receptor (beta chain) was sequenced during a study of blood T cell repertoires in COVID-19. Study context: Researchers got acute and convalescent COVID-19 samples from the United States, Italy and Spain. The analysed material was cDNA or gDNA that came from T cells, B-cell-depleted T cells, or PBMCs.

Germline values: CDR1 MGHRA, CDR2 YSYEKL. Trimming took 0 bases from V and 3 from J, leaving 9 bases between them. The CDR3 runs 15 residues. In the study's own analysis: How many nucleated cells were present was estimated from reference gene primer amplification. The data were produced by immunoSEQ multiplex PCR, yet TCRdb's version contains in-frame clones alone and is incomplete. The V and J calls and clone size come from that table; D and trimming were worked out from the DNA. This table has around 300,000 clones, around nine tenths appearing once. This rearrangement joins TRBV4-1 to TRBJ1-5; tentatively, D is TRBD1 (6 bases). This TCR came from a man aged 45-65 years with acute or convalescent COVID-19. What was sequenced was peripheral blood. CDR3 nucleotides: TGCGCCAGCAGCCAAGATGGGGGCGACAATCAGCCCCAGCATTTT. This sequence encodes CASSQDGGDNQPQHF.